This TCR beta chain originates from a study of blood T cell repertoires in COVID-19. Study details: The samples span acute and convalescent COVID-19 from the United States, Italy and Spain.

CDR3 length equals 13 residues. The V end was cut by 10 bases, the J end by 4 bases, with 16 bases between. The germline CDR1 and CDR2 sequences are LNHDA and SQIVND (reference sequence). The method was immunoSEQ multiplex PCR; TCRdb's version includes in-frame clones alone and lacks a portion of them. The sample carries roughly 88,000 clones, around nine tenths recorded once. The chain recombines TRBV19 with TRBJ2-5; D ambiguous. Sequencing input: peripheral blood. The clonotype was recovered from a woman between 45 and 60 years old in a cohort sampled during active COVID-19. CDR3 region: CATAISLGETQYF. In nucleotides, the CDR3 is TGTGCCACCGCAATTTCCCTAGGAGAGACCCAGTACTTC.